One sample yielded the 3 T cell receptor beta chains listed below, sequenced in a study of OX40 agonist ivuxolimab in advanced cancers. The table came from immunoSEQ multiplex PCR; TCRdb's copy has only in-frame clones and leaves some out. The sample has just under 20,000 clones, 84% seen once. The sequencing here drew on CD4+ or CD8+ T cells sorted from blood, taken in a trial of the OX40 agonist ivuxolimab. The source of these receptors is an adult with an advanced solid tumor such as melanoma, head and neck, liver or kidney cancer.

This clone was seen once. The chain combines TRBV28 with TRBJ1-2; 9 positions agree with TRBD1. This CDR3 region has 14 residues. V shed 1 base and J 5 bases; nucleotides not matched to a gene: 2. In germline, CDR1 is MDHEN, CDR2 SYDVKM. The CDR3 spells CASSLFGQGYGYTF. CDR3 DNA sequence: TGTGCCAGCAGTTTATTCGGACAGGGGTATGGCTACACCTTC.

This rearrangement joins TRBV11-2 to TRBJ2-5, with D unclear. The DNA end favors TRBJ2-7, so the J call may be wrong. Germline V gene lookup returns CDR1 SGHAT and CDR2 FQNNGV. CDR3 length: 12 residues. DNA for the CDR3: TGTGCCAGCAGCCAACATGGCTACGAGCAGTACTTC. This gives the protein CASSQHGYEQYF.

The chain joins TRBV27 to TRBJ2-5, with 11 bases aligning to TRBD1. Germline V CDR1 and CDR2: MNHEY, SMNVEV (reference sequence). This CDR3 comprises 15 residues. V gave up 5 bases and J gave up 3 bases; unmatched junction bases: 5. CDR3 in amino acids: CASSKEGQGEETQYF. The CDR3 nucleotides are TGTGCCAGCAGTAAGGAGGGACAGGGGGAAGAGACCCAGTACTTC.